The entry that follows covers one TCR beta chain sequence. The record originates from a study of glioma-infiltrating T cells after dendritic cell vaccination. The PCR used 60 V beta and 13 J beta primers. Repertoires were generated with immunoSEQ multiplex PCR, while TCRdb's copy carries only in-frame clones and drops some. In the table there are about 96,000 clones, around three quarters of which are singletons. The source was blood, collected before dendritic cell vaccination. This sequence was found in a human donor with glioblastoma.

CDR3 DNA: TGTGCCAGCAGCCCTCGGACAGGCAATGAGCAGTTCTTC. Protein product: CASSPRTGNEQFF. J is TRBJ2-1 and V is TRBV7-3; TRBD1 matches 7 bases. The V and J ends lost 5 bases and 6 bases, in that order; junction bases with no gene match: 4. This CDR3 spans 13 amino acids. Per the germline V gene, CDR1 is SGHTA and CDR2 is FQGTGA.